Given below is one T cell receptor (beta chain) in context. No antigen is known for it. This CDR3 contains 14 residues. The V and J ends lost 0 bases and 7 bases respectively, with 13 bases between them. Germline CDR1 and CDR2: SGHDT and YYEEEE. This entry comes from a study of T cells in Graves' hyperthyroidism and ophthalmopathy. Overall study findings and caveats: Blood samples included most of the expanded thyroid clonotypes exceeding 0.001.

Amplification targeted TCR beta CDR3 regions from RNA transcripts. TCR CDR3 regions were first amplified by RT-PCR with HTBI primers. One entry per CDR3 protein results from TCRdb running MiXCR on the multiplex PCR reads. The table includes 500,000 to 800,000 distinct CDR3 sequences, 45% detected once. The J gene is TRBJ1-2, the V gene TRBV5-6; D might be TRBD1 (5 bases). Sequencing was carried out using peripheral blood or thyroid tissue (not recorded which). This sequence originates from an adult man with Graves' disease, either hyperthyroidism or ophthalmopathy (not recorded which). The DNA for the CDR3 is TGTGCCAGCAGCTTGGCGATCAGGGAAGGTGGCTACACCTTC. Its translation is CASSLAIREGGYTF.